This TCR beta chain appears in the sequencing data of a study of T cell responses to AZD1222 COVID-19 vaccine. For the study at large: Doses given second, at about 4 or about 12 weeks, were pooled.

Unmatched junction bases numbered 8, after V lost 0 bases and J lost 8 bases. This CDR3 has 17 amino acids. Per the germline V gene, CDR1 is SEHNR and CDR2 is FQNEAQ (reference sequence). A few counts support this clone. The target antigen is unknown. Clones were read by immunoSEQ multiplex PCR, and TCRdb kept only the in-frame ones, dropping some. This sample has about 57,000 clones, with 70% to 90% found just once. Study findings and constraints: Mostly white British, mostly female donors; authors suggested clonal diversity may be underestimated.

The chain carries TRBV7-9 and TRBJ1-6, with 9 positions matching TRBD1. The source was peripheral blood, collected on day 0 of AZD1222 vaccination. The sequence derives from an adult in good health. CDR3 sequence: CASSLAQGTGIDSPLHF. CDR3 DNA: TGTGCCAGCAGCTTAGCGCAGGGGACAGGGATTGATTCACCCCTCCACTTT. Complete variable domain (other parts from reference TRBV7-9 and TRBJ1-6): DTGVSQNPRHKITKRGQNVTFRCDPISEHNRLYWYRQTLGQGPEFLTYFQNEAQLEKSRLLSDRFSAERPKGSFSTLEIQRTEQGDSAMYLCASSLAQGTGIDSPLHFGNGTRLTVT.